The 9 T cell receptor beta chains in this list originate from one sample, sequenced in a study of TIL therapy for anti-PD-1-resistant metastatic lung cancer. This was the immunoSEQ v3 assay. Data came from immunoSEQ multiplex PCR; TCRdb stores just in-frame clones and leaves some out. In the table there are more than 55,000 clones, around four fifths of which are singletons. The time point was: pre-treatment sample, taken before nivolumab and TIL therapy. This specimen was blood, taken at baseline. All receptors come from a person aged 30 to 80 with non-small cell lung cancer.

This chain joins TRBV7-6 and TRBJ2-7; D is uncertain. CDR1 is SGHVS, CDR2 FNYEAQ, per germline. V was clipped by 7 bases and J by 0 bases, with 10 bases between them. The CDR3 sequence is 13 residues long. The CDR3 here is CASIGSSSYEQYF. CDR3 sequence (DNA): TGTGCCAGCATAGGCAGCAGCTCCTACGAGCAGTACTTC. The full variable domain, rest sourced from reference TRBV7-6 and TRBJ2-7, is GAGVSQSPRYKVTKRGQDVALRCDPISGHVSLYWYRQALGQGPEFLTYFNYEAQQDKSGLPNDRFSAERPEGSISTLTIQRTEQRDSAMYRCASIGSSSYEQYFGPGTRLTVT.

This clone occurred a few times. The gene calls are TRBV2 and TRBJ1-2; 8 bases map to TRBD1. V shed 5 bases and J 6 bases; nucleotides not matched to a gene: 8. CDR1 SNHLY and CDR2 FYNNEI come from the germline V gene. The CDR3 has 14 amino acids. CDR3 bases: TGTGCCAGCAGTTTCGGACAGGGAGGCGATGGCTACACCTTC. Translation: CASSFGQGGDGYTF.

This clone was counted a single time. The rearrangement joins TRBV10-1 to TRBJ2-3, with TRBD2 identical over 11 bases. The CDR3 has 15 residues. Per germline, CDR1 WNHNN and CDR2 SYGVQD (reference sequence). The junction had 7 bases not matched to a gene; V was cut back by 6 bases and J by 5 bases. In nucleotides, the CDR3 is TGCGCCAGCAGCGATGGACTAGCGGGCTTAGATACGCAGTATTTT. Protein: CASSDGLAGLDTQYF.

The chain links TRBV7-9 to TRBJ1-1, with TRBD1 identical over 7 bases. The CDR3 runs 14 residues. The junction had 7 bases not matched to a gene; V was cut back by 5 bases and J by 4 bases. Germline lookup yields CDR1 SEHNR and CDR2 FQNEAQ (reference sequence). CDR3 amino acids: CASSPLGTVTEAFF. The DNA of the CDR3 is TGTGCCAGCAGCCCCCTTGGGACAGTCACTGAAGCTTTCTTT.

V gene TRBV14 combines with J gene TRBJ1-1; D not resolved. CDR3 length: 12 amino acids. Germline V gives CDR1 SGHDN, CDR2 FVKESK. V lost 5 bases to trimming and J lost 4 bases, with 8 bases between them. CDR3 residues: CASSTPVTEAFF. The CDR3 bases are TGTGCCAGCAGCACCCCTGTCACTGAAGCTTTCTTT.

This clone was counted between two and nine times. The J gene is TRBJ1-5, the V gene TRBV18; tentatively, D is TRBD1 (5 bases). The CDR3 length is 15 residues. V lost 6 bases and J lost 0, with 12 bases in between. Looked up from germline, CDR1 is KGHSH and CDR2 is LQKENI. The DNA for the CDR3 is TGTGCCAGCTCCCTAACGACAGTTAGCAATCAGCCCCAGCATTTT. Its protein product is CASSLTTVSNQPQHF. The full variable domain, in which reference TRBV18 and TRBJ1-5 provide the parts outside the CDR3, is NAGVMQNPRHLVRRRGQEARLRCSPMKGHSHVYWYRQLPEEGLKFMVYLQKENIIDESGMPKERFSAEFPKEGPSILRIQQVVRGDSAAYFCASSLTTVSNQPQHFGDGTRLSIL.

V is TRBV7-6 and J is TRBJ2-2; 8 bases are shared with TRBD1. V lost 8 bases to trimming and J lost 5 bases; unmatched junction nucleotides: 10. CDR1 SGHVS and CDR2 FNYEAQ come from the germline V gene. CDR3 length: 15 amino acids. Written as DNA, the CDR3 is TGTGCCAGCGGGGGACAGGTTCGAGGAACCGGGGAGCTGTTTTTT. Protein sequence: CASGGQVRGTGELFF.

The genes are TRBV9 and TRBJ2-3, with 9 bases aligning to TRBD1. In germline, CDR1 is SGDLS, CDR2 YYNGEE. V shed 3 bases and J 4 bases; nucleotides not matched to a gene: 12. The CDR3 loop spans 17 amino acids. Written as DNA, the CDR3 is TGTGCCAGCAGCGCAGTAACGGGACAGGGTGATCCAGATACGCAGTATTTT. Encoded protein: CASSAVTGQGDPDTQYF.

The chain carries TRBV10-3 and TRBJ2-5; 9 bases line up with TRBD2. CDR1 and CDR2 from the germline V gene are ENHRY and SYGVKD. Trimming cost V 4 bases and J 1 base; bases outside gene matches: 10. This CDR3 has 17 residues. For the CDR3, the DNA is TGTGCCATCAGTGGGTCCCTGAGCGGGGGGATCCAAGAGACCCAGTACTTC. This translates into CAISGSLSGGIQETQYF.